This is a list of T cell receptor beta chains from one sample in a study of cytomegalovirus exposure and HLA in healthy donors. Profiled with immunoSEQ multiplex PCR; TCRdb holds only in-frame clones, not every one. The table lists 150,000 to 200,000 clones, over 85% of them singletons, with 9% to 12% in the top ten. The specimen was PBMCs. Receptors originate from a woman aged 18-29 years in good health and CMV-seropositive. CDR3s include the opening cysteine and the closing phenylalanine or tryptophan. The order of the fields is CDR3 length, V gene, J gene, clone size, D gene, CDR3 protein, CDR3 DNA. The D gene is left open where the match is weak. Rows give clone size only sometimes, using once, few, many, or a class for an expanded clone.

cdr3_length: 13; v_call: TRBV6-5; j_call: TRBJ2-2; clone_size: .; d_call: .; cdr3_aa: CASSTANTGELFF; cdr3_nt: TGTGCCAGCAGCACAGCGAACACCGGGGAGCTGTTTTTT
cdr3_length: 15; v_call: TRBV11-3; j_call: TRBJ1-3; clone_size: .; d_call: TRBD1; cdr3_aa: CASSEGQASGNTIYF; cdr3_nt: TGTGCCAGCAGCGAGGGACAGGCCTCTGGAAACACCATATATTTT
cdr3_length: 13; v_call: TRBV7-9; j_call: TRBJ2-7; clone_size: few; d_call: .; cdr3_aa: CATAGLGSYEQYF; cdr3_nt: TGTGCCACCGCGGGGTTAGGCTCCTACGAGCAGTACTTC
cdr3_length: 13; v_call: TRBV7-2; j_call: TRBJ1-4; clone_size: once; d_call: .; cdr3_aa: CASSFGRNEKLFF; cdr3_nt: TGTGCCAGCAGCTTCGGGAGGAATGAAAAACTGTTTTTT
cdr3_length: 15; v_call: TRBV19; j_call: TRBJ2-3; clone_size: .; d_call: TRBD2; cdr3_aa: CASSISGRRQDTQYF; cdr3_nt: TGTGCCAGTAGTATTAGCGGGAGGAGGCAAGATACGCAGTATTTT
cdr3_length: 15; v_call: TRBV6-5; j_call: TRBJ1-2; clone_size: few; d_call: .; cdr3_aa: CASSAYGEGIYGYTF; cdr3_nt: TGTGCCAGCAGCGCCTACGGGGAAGGGATCTATGGCTACACCTTC
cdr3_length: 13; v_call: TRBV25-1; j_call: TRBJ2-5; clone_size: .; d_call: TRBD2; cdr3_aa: CASSPSGGGTQYF; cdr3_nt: TGTGCCAGCTCGCCTAGCGGCGGTGGGACCCAGTACTTC
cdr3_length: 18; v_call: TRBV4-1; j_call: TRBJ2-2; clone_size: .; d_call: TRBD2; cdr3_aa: CASSHRAGLAGGTGELFF; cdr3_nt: TGCGCCAGCAGCCACCGGGCGGGACTAGCGGGAGGCACCGGGGAGCTGTTTTTT
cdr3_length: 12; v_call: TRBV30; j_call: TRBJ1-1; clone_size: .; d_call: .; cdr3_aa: CACLQMNTEAFF; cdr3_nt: TGTGCTTGTCTCCAGATGAACACTGAAGCTTTCTTT
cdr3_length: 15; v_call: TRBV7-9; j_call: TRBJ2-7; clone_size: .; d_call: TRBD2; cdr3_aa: CASSLDPSGGYEQYF; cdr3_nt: TGTGCCAGCAGCTTAGATCCTAGCGGGGGCTACGAGCAGTACTTC
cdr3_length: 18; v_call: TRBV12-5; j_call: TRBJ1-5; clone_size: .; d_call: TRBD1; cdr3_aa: CASGFAPGQAPENQPQHF; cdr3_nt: TGTGCTAGTGGTTTCGCCCCGGGACAGGCCCCCGAGAATCAGCCCCAGCATTTT
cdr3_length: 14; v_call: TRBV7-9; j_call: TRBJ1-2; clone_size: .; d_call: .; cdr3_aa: CASSLLQGGGGYTF; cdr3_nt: TGTGCCAGCAGCCTACTACAGGGAGGGGGAGGCTACACCTTC
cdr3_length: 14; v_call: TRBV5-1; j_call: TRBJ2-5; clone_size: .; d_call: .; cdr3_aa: CASSWTAGQETQYF; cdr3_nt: TGCGCCAGCAGCTGGACCGCGGGGCAAGAGACCCAGTACTTC
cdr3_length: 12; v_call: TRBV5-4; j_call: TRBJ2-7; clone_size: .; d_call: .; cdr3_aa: CASSIPGYEQYF; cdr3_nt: TGTGCCAGCAGTATACCCGGGTACGAGCAGTACTTC
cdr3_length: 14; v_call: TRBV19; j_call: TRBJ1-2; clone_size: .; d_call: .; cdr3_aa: CASSIWGVVNGYTF; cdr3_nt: TGTGCCAGTAGTATATGGGGGGTCGTGAATGGCTACACCTTC
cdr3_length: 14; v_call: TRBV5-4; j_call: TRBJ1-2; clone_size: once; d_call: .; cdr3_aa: CASSLALGGDGYTF; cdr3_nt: TGTGCCAGCAGCTTGGCCCTCGGGGGAGATGGCTACACCTTC
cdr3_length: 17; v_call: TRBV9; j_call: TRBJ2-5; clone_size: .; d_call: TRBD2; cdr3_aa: CASSVARLAGGQETQYF; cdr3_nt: TGTGCCAGCAGCGTAGCTAGACTAGCGGGAGGGCAAGAGACCCAGTACTTC
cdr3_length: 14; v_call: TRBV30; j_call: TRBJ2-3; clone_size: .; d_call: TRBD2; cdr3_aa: CAWGTSGGTDTQYF; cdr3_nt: TGTGCCTGGGGGACTAGCGGGGGCACAGATACGCAGTATTTT
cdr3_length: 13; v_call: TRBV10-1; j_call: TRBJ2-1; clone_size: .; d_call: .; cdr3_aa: CASSEYRYNEQFF; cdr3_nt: TGCGCCAGCAGTGAGTATCGCTACAATGAGCAGTTCTTC
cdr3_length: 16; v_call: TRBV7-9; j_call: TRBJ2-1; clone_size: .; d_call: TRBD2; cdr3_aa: CASSLETGTRDNEQFF; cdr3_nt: TGTGCCAGCAGCTTAGAAACCGGGACTAGGGACAATGAGCAGTTCTTC
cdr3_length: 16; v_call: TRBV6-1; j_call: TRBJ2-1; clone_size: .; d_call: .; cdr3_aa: CASSDNPRSSYNEQFF; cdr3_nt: TGTGCCAGCAGTGATAATCCCCGGAGCTCCTACAATGAGCAGTTCTTC
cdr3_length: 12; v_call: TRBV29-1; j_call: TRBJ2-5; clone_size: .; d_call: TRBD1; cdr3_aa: CSVYRGAETQYF; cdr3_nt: TGCAGCGTGTACAGGGGGGCCGAGACCCAGTACTTC
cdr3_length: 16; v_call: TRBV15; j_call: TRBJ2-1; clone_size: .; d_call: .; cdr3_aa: CATSRDGTTSYNEQFF; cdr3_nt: TGTGCCACCAGCAGAGACGGGACAACATCCTACAATGAGCAGTTCTTC
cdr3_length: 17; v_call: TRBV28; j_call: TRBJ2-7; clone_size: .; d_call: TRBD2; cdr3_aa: CASSSPPLAVFSYEQYF; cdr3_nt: TGTGCCAGCAGTTCGCCCCCTCTAGCGGTGTTCTCCTACGAGCAGTACTTC
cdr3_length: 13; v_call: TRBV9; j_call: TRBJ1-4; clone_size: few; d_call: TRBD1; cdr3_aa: CATTDRVYEKLFF; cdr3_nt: TGTGCCACGACGGACAGGGTTTACGAAAAACTGTTTTTT
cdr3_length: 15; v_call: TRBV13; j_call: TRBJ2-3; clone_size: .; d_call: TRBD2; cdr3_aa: CASSPPDGGGDTQYF; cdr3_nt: TGTGCCAGCAGCCCCCCCGACGGGGGGGGAGATACGCAGTATTTT
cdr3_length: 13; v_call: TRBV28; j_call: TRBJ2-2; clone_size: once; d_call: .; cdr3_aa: CASNTEPTGELFF; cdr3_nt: TGTGCCAGCAACACGGAGCCGACCGGGGAGCTGTTTTTT
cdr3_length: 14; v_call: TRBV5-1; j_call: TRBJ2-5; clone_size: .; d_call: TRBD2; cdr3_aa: CATSTSGRSETQYF; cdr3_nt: TGCGCCACCTCAACTAGCGGGAGAAGCGAGACCCAGTACTTC
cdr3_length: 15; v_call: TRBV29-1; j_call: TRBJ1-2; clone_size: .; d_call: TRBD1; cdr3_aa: CSVEGWVDRGYGYTF; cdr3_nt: TGCAGCGTTGAGGGATGGGTCGACAGGGGCTATGGCTACACCTTC
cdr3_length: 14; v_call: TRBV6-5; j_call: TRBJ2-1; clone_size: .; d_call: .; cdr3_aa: CASSYSQGYNEQFF; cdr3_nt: TGTGCCAGCAGTTACTCGCAGGGCTACAATGAGCAGTTCTTC
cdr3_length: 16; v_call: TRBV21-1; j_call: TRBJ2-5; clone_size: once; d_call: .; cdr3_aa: CASSKVPTGDQETQYF; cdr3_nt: TGTGCCAGCAGCAAAGTTCCGACAGGGGACCAAGAGACCCAGTACTTC
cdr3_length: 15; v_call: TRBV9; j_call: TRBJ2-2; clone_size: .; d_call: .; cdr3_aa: CASSGPAGRTGELFF; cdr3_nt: TGTGCCAGCAGCGGCCCAGCGGGCCGCACCGGGGAGCTGTTTTTT
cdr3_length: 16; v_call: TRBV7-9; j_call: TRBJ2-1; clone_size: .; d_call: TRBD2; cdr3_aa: CASSLVLAGGYNEQFF; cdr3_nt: TGTGCCAGCAGCTTAGTACTAGCGGGAGGGTACAATGAGCAGTTCTTC
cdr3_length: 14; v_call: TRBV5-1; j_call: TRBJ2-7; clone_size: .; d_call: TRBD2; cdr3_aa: CASSWSGREYEQYF; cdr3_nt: TGCGCCAGCAGCTGGAGCGGGAGGGAATACGAGCAGTACTTC
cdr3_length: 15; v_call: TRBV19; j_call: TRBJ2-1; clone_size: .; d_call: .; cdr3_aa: CASSIDLSSYNEQFF; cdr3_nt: TGTGCCAGTAGTATCGACTTGAGCTCCTACAATGAGCAGTTCTTC
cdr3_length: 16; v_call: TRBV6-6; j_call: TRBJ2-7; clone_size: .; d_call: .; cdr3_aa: CASSYSTLSGGYEQYF; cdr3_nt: TGTGCCAGCAGTTACTCGACGTTATCTGGAGGCTACGAGCAGTACTTC
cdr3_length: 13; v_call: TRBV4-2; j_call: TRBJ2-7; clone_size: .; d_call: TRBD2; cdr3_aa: CASSRGLAYEQYF; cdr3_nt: TGTGCCAGCAGTCGAGGACTAGCGTACGAGCAGTACTTC
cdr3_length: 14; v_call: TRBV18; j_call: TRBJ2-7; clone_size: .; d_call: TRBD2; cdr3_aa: CASSPSGTTYEQYF; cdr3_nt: TGTGCCAGCTCACCCAGTGGGACTACCTACGAGCAGTACTTC
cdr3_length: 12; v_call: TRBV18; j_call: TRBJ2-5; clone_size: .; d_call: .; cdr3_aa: CASSPARETQYF; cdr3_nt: TGTGCCAGCTCACCCGCCCGGGAGACCCAGTACTTC
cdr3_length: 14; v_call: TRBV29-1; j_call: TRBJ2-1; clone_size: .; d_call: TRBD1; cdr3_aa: CSVETGQIGGEQFF; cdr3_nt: TGCAGCGTTGAAACGGGACAGATAGGTGGTGAGCAGTTCTTC
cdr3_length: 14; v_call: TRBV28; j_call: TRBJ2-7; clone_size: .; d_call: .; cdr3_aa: CASSLNPLTYEQYF; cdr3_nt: TGTGCCAGCAGTTTAAATCCCCTCACATACGAGCAGTACTTC
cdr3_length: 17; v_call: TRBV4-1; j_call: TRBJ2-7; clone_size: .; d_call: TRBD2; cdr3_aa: CASSQVVTSGLSYEQYF; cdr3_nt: TGCGCCAGCAGCCAAGTGGTTACTAGCGGGCTCTCCTACGAGCAGTACTTC
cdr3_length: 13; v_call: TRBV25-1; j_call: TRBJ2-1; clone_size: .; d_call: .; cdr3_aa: CASKAGSEFGQFF; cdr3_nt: TGTGCCAGCAAGGCAGGGTCGGAATTTGGGCAGTTCTTC
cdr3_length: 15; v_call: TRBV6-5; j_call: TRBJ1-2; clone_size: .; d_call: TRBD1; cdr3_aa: CASSPGTEANYGYTF; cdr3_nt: TGTGCCAGCAGCCCAGGGACAGAAGCTAACTATGGCTACACCTTC
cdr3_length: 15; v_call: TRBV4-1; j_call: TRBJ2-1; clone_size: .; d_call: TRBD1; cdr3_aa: CASRPNPGQGLEQFF; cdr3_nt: TGCGCCAGCAGACCTAATCCGGGACAGGGGCTTGAGCAGTTCTTC
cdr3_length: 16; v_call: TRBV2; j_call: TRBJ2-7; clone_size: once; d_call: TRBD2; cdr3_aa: CASSEGLTSGRDEQYF; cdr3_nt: TGTGCCAGCAGTGAGGGCCTGACTAGCGGGAGGGACGAGCAGTACTTC
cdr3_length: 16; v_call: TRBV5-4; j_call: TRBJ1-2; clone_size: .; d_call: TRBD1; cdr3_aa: CASSLSGTGMSNGYTF; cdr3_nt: TGTGCCAGCAGCTTGTCGGGGACAGGGATGTCGAATGGCTACACCTTC
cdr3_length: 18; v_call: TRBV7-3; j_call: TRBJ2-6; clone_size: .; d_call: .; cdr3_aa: CASSWSPGSRSGANVLTF; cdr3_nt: TGTGCCAGCAGCTGGTCGCCCGGGAGCCGCTCTGGGGCCAACGTCCTGACTTTC
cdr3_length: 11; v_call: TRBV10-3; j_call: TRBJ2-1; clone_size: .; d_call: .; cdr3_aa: CAIQIEDEQFF; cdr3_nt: TGTGCCATCCAAATTGAGGATGAGCAGTTCTTC
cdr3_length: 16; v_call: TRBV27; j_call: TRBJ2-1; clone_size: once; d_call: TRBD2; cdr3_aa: CASTETGTSGYNEQFF; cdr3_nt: TGTGCCAGCACTGAGACCGGGACTAGCGGATACAATGAGCAGTTCTTC
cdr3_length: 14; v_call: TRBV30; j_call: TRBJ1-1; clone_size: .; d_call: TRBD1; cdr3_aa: CAWRAGTGNTEAFF; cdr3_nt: TGTGCCTGGAGGGCCGGGACAGGGAATACTGAAGCTTTCTTT
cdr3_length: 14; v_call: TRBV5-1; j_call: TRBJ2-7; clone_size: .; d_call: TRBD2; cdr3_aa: CASSFSSGAYEQYF; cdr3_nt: TGCGCCAGCAGCTTCAGCAGCGGGGCCTACGAGCAGTACTTC
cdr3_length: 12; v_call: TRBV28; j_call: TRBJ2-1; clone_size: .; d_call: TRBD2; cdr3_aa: CASSVAGRKQFF; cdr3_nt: TGTGCCAGCAGTGTAGCGGGGAGGAAGCAGTTCTTC
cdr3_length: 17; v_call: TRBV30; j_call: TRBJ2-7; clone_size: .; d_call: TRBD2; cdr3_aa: CAWSVLLAGARAYEQYF; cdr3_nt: TGTGCCTGGAGTGTACTCCTAGCGGGAGCGAGGGCCTACGAGCAGTACTTC
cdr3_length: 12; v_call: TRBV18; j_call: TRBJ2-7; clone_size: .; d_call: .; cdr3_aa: CASSPGSGEQYF; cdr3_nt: TGTGCCAGCTCACCGGGGTCGGGGGAGCAGTACTTC
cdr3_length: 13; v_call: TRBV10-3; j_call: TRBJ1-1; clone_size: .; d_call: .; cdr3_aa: CAISGTKADEAFF; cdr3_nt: TGTGCCATCAGTGGGACAAAGGCGGATGAAGCTTTCTTT
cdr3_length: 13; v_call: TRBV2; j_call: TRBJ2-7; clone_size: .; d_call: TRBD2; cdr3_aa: CASSLAGVGEQYF; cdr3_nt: TGTGCCAGCAGTCTAGCGGGAGTAGGCGAGCAGTACTTC